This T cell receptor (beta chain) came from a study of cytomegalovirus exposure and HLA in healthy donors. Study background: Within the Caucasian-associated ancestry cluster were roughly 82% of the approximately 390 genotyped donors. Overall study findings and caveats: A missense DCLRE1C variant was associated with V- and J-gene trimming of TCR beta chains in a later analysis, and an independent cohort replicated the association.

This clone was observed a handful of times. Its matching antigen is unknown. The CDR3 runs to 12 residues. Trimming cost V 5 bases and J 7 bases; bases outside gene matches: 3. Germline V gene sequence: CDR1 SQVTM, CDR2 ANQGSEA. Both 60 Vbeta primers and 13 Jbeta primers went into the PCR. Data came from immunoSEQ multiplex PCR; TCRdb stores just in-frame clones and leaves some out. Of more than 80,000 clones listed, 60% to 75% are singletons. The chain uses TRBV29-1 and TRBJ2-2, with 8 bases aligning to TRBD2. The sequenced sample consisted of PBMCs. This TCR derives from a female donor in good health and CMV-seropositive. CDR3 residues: CSVRGGGGELFF. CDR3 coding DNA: TGCAGCGTTCGGGGGGGAGGCGGGGAGCTGTTTTTT.